This T cell receptor (beta chain) appears in the sequencing data of a study of blood T cells in healthy people across ages. Study conclusions and caveats: More naive CD4+ cells and higher diversity marked long-lived donors relative to aged donors. A conclusive naive versus antigen-experienced comparison was prevented by the unsorted PBMCs. With donor CMV status unknown, expanded clonotype changes were possibly confounded.

A J-beta primer mix and a sample-barcoded 5' primer were used in a second PCR of about 7 to 12 cycles. TCRdb itself ran the 5' RACE reads through MiXCR, one entry per CDR3 protein. The sample shows 1,500,000 or so distinct CDR3 sequences, 35% to 45% of them seen only once. Concerning this clonotype itself: Its matching antigen is unknown.

Per germline, CDR1 SGHDT and CDR2 YYEEEE. With 2 bases clipped from V and 4 bases from J, the junction kept 16 bases outside the gene matches. The CDR3 sequence is 18 residues long. The chain is built from TRBV5-6 and TRBJ2-3; 7 bases are shared with TRBD1. This TCR was sampled from a woman aged 18 to 35 in good health. Sequencing was done on a sample of blood. The CDR3 region is CASSFDRATVRDSDTQYF. The CDR3 coding sequence is TGTGCCAGCAGCTTTGACAGGGCCACCGTTAGGGATTCAGATACGCAGTATTTT.